The text below deals with one TCR beta chain. No cognate antigen has been identified for it. Base quality data are lacking; no much larger clone is found one base away. Its CDR3 holds 14 amino acids, cysteine through phenylalanine. Only the CDR3 part of the read is kept: 42 bases, read in frame from the first base. From V the trimming removes 5 bases and from J it removes 4 bases, while the gene matches leave 4 bases of the junction unaccounted for. For CDR1 and CDR2, the germline V gene lists ENHRY and SYGVKD. The immunoSEQ Assay, a bias-controlled multiplex PCR, was used to amplify TCRbeta CDR3 regions from genomic DNA. The published analysis was carried out like this. Nucleated cell counts per sample were estimated from amplification of reference gene primers within the assay. To quantify the absolute abundance of each unique TCRbeta CDR3 rearrangement, sequence reads were collapsed and filtered. Productive Simpson clonality was computed per sample as the square root of Simpson's diversity index over productive rearrangements. TCRdb mirrors the immuneACCESS table, restricted to in-frame sequences. Some clones are absent from its copies; in checked studies, under half trace to an unresolved V gene, and the reason for the others is unknown. The DNA was the basis for D and trimming; V, J and clone size are from that table. The sample table shows some 120,000 clones, and approximately 80% are seen once. The ten biggest clones cover roughly 1.8% of the sample.

The sample is drawn from a study of blood T cell repertoires in COVID-19 (dated by TCRdb to 2020 to 2022). Study-wide context: The collaborator samples originated in the United States, Italy and Spain and spanned the acute and convalescent phases of COVID-19. The prospective study material was composed of cDNA or gDNA derived from T cells, B-cell-depleted T cells, or PBMCs. Deeply sampled blood TCRbeta repertoires from subjects exposed to, actively infected with, or recovered from COVID-19 were included in the dataset. A freely available public database, intended as a resource for researchers studying the immune response to SARS-CoV-2, is where the repertoires were released. The samples were drawn from the first 160 participants of the ongoing ImmuneRACE study and from over a thousand subjects provided by 6 global collaborators. A de-identified subject ID, COVID-19 status, age in years and sex were almost always included in the sample metadata. Where HLA class I and class II types were available, the types were taken from metadata supplied by the sample provider, not from assay-based typing. The research as a whole found: Clinical and demographic metadata were provided uncurated, with the amount varying by source and participant.

Each collaborating institution followed its own protocols to collect whole blood in K2EDTA tubes. Collaborator samples were shipped for TCRbeta analysis as frozen whole blood, isolated PBMCs, or DNA extracted from either sample type. The sequence came from a man between 65 and 85 years old with acute or convalescent COVID-19. The chain joins TRBV10-3 to TRBJ1-5; 8 bases in the middle match TRBD1. The sequencing sample was made of peripheral blood. The CDR3 region: CAISKQGVNQPQHF. In nucleotides, the sequence is TGTGCCATCAGTAAACAGGGGGTGAATCAGCCCCAGCATTTT.